This TCR beta chain was documented in a study of blood T cell repertoires in COVID-19. Study at large: Spain, Italy and the United States supplied samples that represented acute and convalescent COVID-19. From T cells, B-cell-depleted T cells, or PBMCs came the material, which was cDNA or gDNA.

Trimming pared 3 bases from V and 3 bases from J, leaving 7 bases between. The CDR3 is made up of 14 amino acids. CDR1 and CDR2 from the germline V gene are SGDLS and YYNGEE. The data were produced by immunoSEQ multiplex PCR, yet TCRdb's version contains in-frame clones alone and is incomplete. The data contain some 300,000 clones, around nine tenths of them seen just once; the ten biggest clones take up just under 9.5%. Participants were aged about 18 to 90 years, lived in 24 US areas, and enrolled virtually. Researchers sorted participants into cohorts using their self-reported clinical history. This clone was recorded once.

Sequenced: PBMCs or T cells enriched from blood (not recorded which). The V and J genes are TRBV9 and TRBJ1-6; tentative D call: TRBD1 (5 bases). This sequence was found in a woman in her thirties who had recovered from COVID-19. The CDR3 loop is CASSGGLYNSPLHF. The CDR3 DNA is TGTGCCAGCAGCGGGGGACTCTATAATTCACCCCTCCACTTT.